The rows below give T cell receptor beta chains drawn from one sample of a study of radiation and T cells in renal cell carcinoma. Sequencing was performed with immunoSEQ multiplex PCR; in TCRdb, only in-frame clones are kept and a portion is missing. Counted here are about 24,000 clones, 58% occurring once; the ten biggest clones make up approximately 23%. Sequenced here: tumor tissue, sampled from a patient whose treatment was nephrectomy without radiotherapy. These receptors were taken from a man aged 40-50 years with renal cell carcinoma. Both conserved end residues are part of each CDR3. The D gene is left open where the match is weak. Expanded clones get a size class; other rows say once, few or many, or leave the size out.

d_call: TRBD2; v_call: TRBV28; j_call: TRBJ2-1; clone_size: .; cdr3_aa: CATNGGRNNEQFF; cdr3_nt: TGTGCCACTAATGGCGGGAGGAACAATGAGCAGTTCTTC
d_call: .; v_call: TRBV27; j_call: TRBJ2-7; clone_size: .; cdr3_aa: CASRSSLAYEQYF; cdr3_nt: TGTGCCTCTCGGTCGTCTTTAGCCTACGAGCAGTACTTC
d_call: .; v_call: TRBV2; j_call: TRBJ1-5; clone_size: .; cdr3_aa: CASSVYRANQPQHF; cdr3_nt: TGTGCCAGCAGTGTCTACAGGGCGAATCAGCCCCAGCATTTT
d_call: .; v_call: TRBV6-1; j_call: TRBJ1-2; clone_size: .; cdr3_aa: CASSEAAGWEGYTF; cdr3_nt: TGTGCCAGCAGTGAAGCCGCAGGGTGGGAGGGCTACACCTTC
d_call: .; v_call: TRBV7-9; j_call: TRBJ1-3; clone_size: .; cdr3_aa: CASSQGRASSGNTIYF; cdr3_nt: TGTGCCAGCAGCCAGGGACGGGCGAGCTCTGGAAACACCATATATTTT
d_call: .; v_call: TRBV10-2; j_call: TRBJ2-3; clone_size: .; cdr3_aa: CASRTRDTQYF; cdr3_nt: TGCGCCAGCAGGACGAGGGATACGCAGTATTTT
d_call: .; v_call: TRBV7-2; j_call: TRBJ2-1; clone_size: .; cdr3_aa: CASSLDRGGEQFF; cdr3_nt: TGTGCCAGCAGCTTGGATAGGGGGGGTGAGCAGTTCTTC
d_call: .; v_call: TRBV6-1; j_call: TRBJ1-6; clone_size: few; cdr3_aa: CASSEGGGAAYNSPLHF; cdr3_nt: TGTGCCAGCAGCGAAGGAGGAGGGGCCGCCTATAATTCACCCCTCCACTTT
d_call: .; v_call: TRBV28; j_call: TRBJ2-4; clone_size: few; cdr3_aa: CASSPLGDLAKNIQYF; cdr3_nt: TGTGCCAGCAGTCCCCTGGGGGACCTAGCCAAAAACATTCAGTACTTC
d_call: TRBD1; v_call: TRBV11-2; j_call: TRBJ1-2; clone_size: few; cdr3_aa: CASSPGQGLGGYTF; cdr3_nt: TGTGCCAGCAGCCCCGGACAGGGCCTCGGAGGGTACACCTTC
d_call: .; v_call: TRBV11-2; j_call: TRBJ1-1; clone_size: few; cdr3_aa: CASSSRGALGTEAFF; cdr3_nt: TGTGCCAGCAGCTCGAGAGGGGCGTTGGGCACTGAAGCTTTCTTT
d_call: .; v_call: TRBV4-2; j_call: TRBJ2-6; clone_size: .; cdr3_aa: CASSQDTGSGANVLTF; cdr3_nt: TGTGCCAGCAGCCAAGATACAGGCTCTGGGGCCAACGTCCTGACTTTC
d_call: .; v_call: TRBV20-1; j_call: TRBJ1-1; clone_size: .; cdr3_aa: CSARDFNAFF; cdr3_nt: TGCAGTGCTAGAGATTTTAATGCTTTCTTT
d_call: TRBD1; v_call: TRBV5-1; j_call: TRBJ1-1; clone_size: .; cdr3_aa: CASTPPETGAEAFF; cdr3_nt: TGCGCCAGCACCCCCCCGGAGACAGGGGCTGAAGCTTTCTTT
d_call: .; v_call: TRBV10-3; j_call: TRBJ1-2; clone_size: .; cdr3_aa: CAISEGAGYTF; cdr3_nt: TGTGCCATCAGTGAGGGGGCTGGCTACACCTTC
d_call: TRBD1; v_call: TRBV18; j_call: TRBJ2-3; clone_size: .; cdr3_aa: CASSPPGQRTDTQYF; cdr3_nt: TGTGCCAGCTCACCACCGGGACAGCGCACAGATACGCAGTATTTT
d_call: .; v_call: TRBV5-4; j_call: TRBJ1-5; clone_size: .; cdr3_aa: CASSVRGAGQPQHF; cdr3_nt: TGTGCCAGCAGCGTGAGGGGGGCGGGTCAGCCCCAGCATTTT
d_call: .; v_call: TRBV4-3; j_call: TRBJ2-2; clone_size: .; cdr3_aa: CASSQDRGEWTGELFF; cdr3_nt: TGCGCCAGCAGCCAAGACAGGGGGGAGTGGACCGGGGAGCTGTTTTTT
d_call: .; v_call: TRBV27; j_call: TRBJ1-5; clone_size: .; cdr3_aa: CASRRQGGNSNQPQHF; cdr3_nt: TGTGCCAGCAGACGGCAGGGAGGAAATAGCAATCAGCCCCAGCATTTT
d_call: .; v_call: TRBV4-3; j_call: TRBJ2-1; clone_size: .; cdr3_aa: CASSQDGNRLNEQFF; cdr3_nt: TGCGCCAGCAGCCAAGACGGTAACCGACTCAATGAGCAGTTCTTC
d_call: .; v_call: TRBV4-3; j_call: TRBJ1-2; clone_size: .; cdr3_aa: CASSQESEGSYGYTF; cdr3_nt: TGCGCCAGCAGCCAAGAGTCAGAGGGGTCCTATGGCTACACCTTC
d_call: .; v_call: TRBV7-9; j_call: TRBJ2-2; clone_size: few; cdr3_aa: CASTLGGVTGELFF; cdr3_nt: TGTGCCAGCACCCTAGGGGGGGTCACCGGGGAGCTGTTTTTT
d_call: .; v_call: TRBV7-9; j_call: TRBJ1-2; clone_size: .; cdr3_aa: CASIPQANYGYTF; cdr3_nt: TGTGCCAGCATCCCACAGGCTAACTATGGCTACACCTTC
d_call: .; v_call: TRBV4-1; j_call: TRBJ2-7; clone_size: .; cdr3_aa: CASSYSGHRRYEQYF; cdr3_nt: TGCGCCAGCAGCTATAGCGGTCACCGTCGCTACGAGCAGTACTTC
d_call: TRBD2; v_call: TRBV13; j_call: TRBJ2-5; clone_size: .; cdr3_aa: CASSPPGLAGGETQYF; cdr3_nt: TGTGCCAGCAGCCCCCCCGGACTAGCGGGGGGAGAGACCCAGTACTTC
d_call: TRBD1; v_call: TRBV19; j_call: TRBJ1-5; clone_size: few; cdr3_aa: CASRFDRGSNQPQHF; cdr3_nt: TGTGCCAGTAGATTCGACAGGGGGAGCAATCAGCCCCAGCATTTT
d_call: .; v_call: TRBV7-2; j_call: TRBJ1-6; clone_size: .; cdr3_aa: CASSLDTADGVNSPLHF; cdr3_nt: TGTGCCAGCAGCTTAGATACCGCGGACGGAGTTAATTCACCCCTCCACTTT
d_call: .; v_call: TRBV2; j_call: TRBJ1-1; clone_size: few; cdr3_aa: CASEEQEAFF; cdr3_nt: TGTGCCAGCGAGGAACAGGAAGCTTTCTTT
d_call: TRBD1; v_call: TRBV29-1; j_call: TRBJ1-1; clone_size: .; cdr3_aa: CSVDDRGVNTEAFF; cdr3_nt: TGCAGCGTGGACGACAGGGGGGTGAACACTGAAGCTTTCTTT
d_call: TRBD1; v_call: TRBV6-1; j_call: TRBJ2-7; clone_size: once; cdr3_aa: CASNRDRSYEQYF; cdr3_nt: TGTGCCAGCAACCGGGACAGGAGCTACGAGCAGTACTTC
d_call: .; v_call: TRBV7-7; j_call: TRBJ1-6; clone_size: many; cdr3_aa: CASASGGPGSPLHF; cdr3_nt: TGTGCTAGCGCGTCGGGTGGGCCGGGGTCACCCCTCCACTTT
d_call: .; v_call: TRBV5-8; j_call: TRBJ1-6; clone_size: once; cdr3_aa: CASSYGRNLDNSPLHF; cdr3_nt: TGTGCCAGCAGCTATGGACGGAATCTAGATAATTCACCCCTCCACTTT
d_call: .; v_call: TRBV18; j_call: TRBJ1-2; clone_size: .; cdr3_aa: CASSPNREYGYTF; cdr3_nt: TGTGCCAGCTCACCAAACAGAGAGTATGGCTACACCTTC
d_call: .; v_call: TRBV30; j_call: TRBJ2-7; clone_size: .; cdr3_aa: CAWSVRQNHEQYF; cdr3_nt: TGTGCCTGGAGTGTACGGCAGAACCACGAGCAGTACTTC
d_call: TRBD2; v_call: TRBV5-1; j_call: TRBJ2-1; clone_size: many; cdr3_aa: CASSSRLAGPSRTYNEQFF; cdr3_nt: TGCGCCAGCAGCTCGCGACTAGCGGGACCCAGTAGAACCTACAATGAGCAGTTCTTC
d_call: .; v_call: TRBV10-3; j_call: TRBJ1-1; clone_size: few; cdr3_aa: CAISPRNTEAFF; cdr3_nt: TGTGCCATCAGCCCGAGGAACACTGAAGCTTTCTTT
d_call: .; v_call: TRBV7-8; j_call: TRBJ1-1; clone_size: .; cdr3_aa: CASSLAQPYTEAFF; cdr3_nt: TGTGCCAGCAGCTTAGCACAGCCGTACACTGAAGCTTTCTTT
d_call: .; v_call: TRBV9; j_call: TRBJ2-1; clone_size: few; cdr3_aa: CASSVQPDSNEQFF; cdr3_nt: TGTGCCAGCAGCGTTCAGCCAGATTCTAATGAGCAGTTCTTC
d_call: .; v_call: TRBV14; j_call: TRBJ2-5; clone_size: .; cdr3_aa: CASSLPHGAGTQYF; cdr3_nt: TGTGCCAGCAGCCTCCCGCACGGGGCAGGGACCCAGTACTTC